The clone carrying this T cell receptor (beta chain) was detected ten times or more. This sample is part of a study of T cells after yellow fever vaccination. TCRdb processed the 5' RACE reads anew with MiXCR; each CDR3 protein has one entry. The data contain 300,000 to 350,000 distinct CDR3 sequences, approximately 4.3% of them seen just once; the ten biggest clones take up approximately 19%. This CDR3 has 14 residues. V gave up 4 bases and J gave up 6 bases, with 13 bases separating them. Germline CDR1 and CDR2: SGHAT and FQNNGV. This specimen was PBMCs, taken 15 days after the yellow fever booster vaccination. The gene calls are TRBV11-2 and TRBJ1-3, with no clear D. This sequence originates from a man aged 18 to 30 who received the YFV17D yellow fever vaccine. The CDR3 loop reads CASSSRRGPNTIYF. CDR3 nucleotides: TGTGCCAGCAGCTCCCGGCGGGGTCCAAACACCATATATTTT.